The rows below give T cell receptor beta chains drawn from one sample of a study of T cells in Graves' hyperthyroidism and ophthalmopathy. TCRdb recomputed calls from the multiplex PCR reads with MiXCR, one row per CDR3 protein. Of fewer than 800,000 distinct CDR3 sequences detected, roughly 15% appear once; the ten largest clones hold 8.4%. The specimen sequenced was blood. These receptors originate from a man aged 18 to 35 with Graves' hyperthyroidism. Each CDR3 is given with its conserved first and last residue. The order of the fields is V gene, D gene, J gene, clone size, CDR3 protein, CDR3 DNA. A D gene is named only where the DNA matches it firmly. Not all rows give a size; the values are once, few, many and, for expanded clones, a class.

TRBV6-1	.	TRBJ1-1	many	CASSEARRVEAFF	TGTGCCAGCAGTGAAGCGAGGAGGGTAGAAGCTTTCTTT
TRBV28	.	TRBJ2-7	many	CASSFERRQYF	TGTGCCAGCAGTTTTGAACGTAGACAGTACTTC
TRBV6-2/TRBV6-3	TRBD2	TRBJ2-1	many	CASSFAGVAGGPVYSEQFF	TGTGCCAGCTCCTTTGCGGGGGTAGCGGGAGGGCCTGTCTACAGTGAGCAGTTCTTC
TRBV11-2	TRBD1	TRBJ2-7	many	CASRGQGMDEQYF	TGTGCCAGCCGCGGACAGGGAATGGACGAGCAGTACTTC
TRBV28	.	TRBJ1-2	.	CASSSGRGVYGYTF	TGTGCCAGCAGTTCCGGGAGGGGGGTCTATGGCTACACCTTC
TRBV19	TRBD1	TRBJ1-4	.	CASRGRGLKKLFF	TGTGCCAGTAGGGGCAGGGGGTTGAAAAAACTGTTTTTT
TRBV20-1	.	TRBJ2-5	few	CSARAGTQYF	TGCAGTGCTAGAGCGGGGACCCAGTACTTC
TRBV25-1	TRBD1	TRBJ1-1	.	CASSEWAGGVGMNTEAFF	TGTGCCAGCAGTGAATGGGCAGGGGGCGTGGGCATGAACACTGAAGCTTTCTTT
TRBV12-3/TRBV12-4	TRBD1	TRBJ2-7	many	CASSPGQASYEQYF	TGTGCCAGCAGTCCGGGACAGGCCTCCTACGAGCAGTACTTC
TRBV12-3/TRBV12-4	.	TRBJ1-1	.	CASVSAYSEAFF	TGTGCCAGTGTTTCGGCATATTCTGAAGCTTTCTTT
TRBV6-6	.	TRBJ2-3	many	CASSYSTASTDTQYF	TGTGCCAGCAGTTACTCGACGGCTAGCACAGATACGCAGTATTTT
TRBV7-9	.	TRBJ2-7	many	CASSLSPSLDEQYF	TGTGCCAGCAGCTTATCCCCCTCCCTCGACGAGCAGTACTTC
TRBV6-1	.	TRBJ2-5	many	CASSELGSQETQYF	TGTGCCAGCAGTGAATTGGGCTCCCAAGAGACCCAGTACTTC
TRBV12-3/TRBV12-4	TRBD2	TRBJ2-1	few	CASSFKSGRYNEQFF	TGTGCCAGCAGTTTTAAAAGCGGGAGATACAATGAGCAGTTCTTC
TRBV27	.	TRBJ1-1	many	CASRAGGTHTEAFF	TGTGCCAGCCGGGCTGGAGGGACTCACACTGAAGCTTTCTTT
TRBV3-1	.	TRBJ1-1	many	CASSQGRQEPNQKAFF	TGTGCCAGCAGCCAAGGGCGACAGGAACCTAACCAGAAAGCTTTCTTT
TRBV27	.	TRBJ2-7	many	CASSYKDRAYEQYF	TGTGCCAGCAGTTATAAGGACAGAGCCTACGAGCAGTACTTC
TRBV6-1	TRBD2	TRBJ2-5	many	CASSFSGGETQYF	TGTGCCAGCAGTTTTTCGGGGGGGGAGACCCAGTACTTC
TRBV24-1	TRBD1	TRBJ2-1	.	CATSDLRPGQGYNEQFF	TGTGCCACCAGTGATTTGCGGCCGGGACAGGGCTACAATGAGCAGTTCTTC
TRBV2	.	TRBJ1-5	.	CASSEGGSGQPQHF	TGTGCCAGCAGTGAGGGGGGATCGGGTCAGCCCCAGCATTTT
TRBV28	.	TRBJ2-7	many	CASSLWRTYSYEQYF	TGTGCCAGCAGTTTATGGCGCACTTACTCCTACGAGCAGTACTTC
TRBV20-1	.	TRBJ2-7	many	CSARPTVSYEQYF	TGCAGTGCTAGACCTACAGTTTCCTACGAGCAGTACTTC
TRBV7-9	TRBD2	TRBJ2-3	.	CASSPPAGETDTQYF	TGTGCCAGCAGCCCCCCAGCGGGAGAGACAGATACGCAGTATTTT
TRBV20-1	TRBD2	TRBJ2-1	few	CSASGLVGLEEQFF	TGCAGTGCTAGTGGACTAGTCGGCCTCGAAGAGCAGTTCTTC
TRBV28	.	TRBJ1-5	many	CASSWGRGSFGNQPQHF	TGTGCCAGCAGTTGGGGCAGGGGCAGTTTCGGCAATCAGCCCCAGCATTTT
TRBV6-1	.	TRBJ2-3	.	CASSPTSSRGTQYF	TGTGCCAGCAGCCCGACTAGTAGCCGGGGCACGCAGTATTTT
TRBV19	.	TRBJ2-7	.	CASSFALSYEQYF	TGTGCCAGTAGTTTTGCGCTTTCCTACGAGCAGTACTTC
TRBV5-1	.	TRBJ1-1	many	CASSLTAMNTEAFF	TGCGCCAGCAGCTTGACAGCTATGAACACTGAAGCTTTCTTT
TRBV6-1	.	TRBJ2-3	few	CASSPDWGDTQYF	TGTGCCAGCAGCCCCGACTGGGGAGATACGCAGTATTTT
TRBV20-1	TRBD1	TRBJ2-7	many	CSAKGAGSYEQYF	TGCAGTGCCAAGGGGGCAGGGAGCTACGAGCAGTACTTC
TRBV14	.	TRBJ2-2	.	CASSQVQANTGELFF	TGTGCCAGCAGCCAAGTCCAGGCCAACACCGGGGAGCTGTTTTTT
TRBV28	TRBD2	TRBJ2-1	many	CATRESGTYNEQFF	TGTGCCACCCGAGAAAGCGGGACCTACAATGAGCAGTTCTTC
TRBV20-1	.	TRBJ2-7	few	CSARMSAEYEQYF	TGCAGTGCCCGGATGAGTGCGGAGTACGAGCAGTACTTC
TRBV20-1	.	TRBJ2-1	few	CSARGTPGDSYNEQFF	TGCAGTGCAAGAGGTACACCCGGGGACTCCTACAATGAGCAGTTCTTC
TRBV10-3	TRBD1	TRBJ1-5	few	CAISRDRDSNQPQHF	TGTGCCATCAGTAGGGACAGGGATAGCAATCAGCCCCAGCATTTT
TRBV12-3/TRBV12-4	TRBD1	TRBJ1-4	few	CASRFGQGAQTNEKLFF	TGTGCCAGCAGGTTTGGACAGGGGGCGCAAACTAATGAAAAACTGTTTTTT
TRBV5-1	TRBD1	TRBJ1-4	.	CASSFTGALTTNEKLFF	TGCGCCAGCAGCTTTACAGGGGCCCTCACAACTAATGAAAAACTGTTTTTT
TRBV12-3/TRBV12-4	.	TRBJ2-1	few	CASSFGGRRDEQFF	TGTGCCAGCAGTTTCGGCGGGCGGAGGGATGAGCAGTTCTTC
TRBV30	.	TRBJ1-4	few	CAWKANSNEKLFF	TGTGCCTGGAAAGCAAATAGTAATGAAAAACTGTTTTTT
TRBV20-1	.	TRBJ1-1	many	CSARRLEGRTEAFF	TGCAGTGCTAGGCGATTAGAGGGACGGACTGAAGCTTTCTTT
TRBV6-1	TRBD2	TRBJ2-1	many	CASSFGLAYNEQFF	TGTGCCAGCAGTTTCGGACTAGCTTACAATGAGCAGTTCTTC
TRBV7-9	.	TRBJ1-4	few	CASSLNWGNEKLFF	TGTGCCAGCAGCCTCAACTGGGGTAATGAAAAACTGTTTTTT
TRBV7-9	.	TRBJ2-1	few	CASSTPSQPSSYNEQFF	TGTGCCAGCAGCACCCCTAGCCAGCCCAGCTCCTACAATGAGCAGTTCTTC
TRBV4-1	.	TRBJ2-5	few	CASSQEVGQFGETQYF	TGCGCCAGCAGCCAAGAAGTCGGCCAGTTCGGGGAGACCCAGTACTTC
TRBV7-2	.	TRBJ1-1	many	CASSQQRNTEAFF	TGTGCCAGCAGCCAACAGAGGAACACTGAAGCTTTCTTT
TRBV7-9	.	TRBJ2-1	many	CASSPPGGAHNEQFF	TGTGCCAGCAGCCCTCCCGGCGGGGCCCACAATGAGCAGTTCTTC
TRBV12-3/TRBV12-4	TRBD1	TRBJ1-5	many	CASTKGQASNQPQHF	TGTGCCAGCACCAAGGGACAGGCTAGCAATCAGCCCCAGCATTTT
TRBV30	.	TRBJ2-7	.	CAWSVGQGRAYEQYF	TGTGCCTGGAGTGTAGGCCAGGGGAGGGCCTACGAGCAGTACTTC
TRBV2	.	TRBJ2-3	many	CASSIDQTSTDTQYF	TGTGCCAGCAGTATCGACCAAACTAGCACAGATACGCAGTATTTT
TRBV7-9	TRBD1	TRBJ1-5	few	CASSLVGQDQPQHF	TGTGCCAGCAGCTTAGTGGGACAGGATCAGCCCCAGCATTTT
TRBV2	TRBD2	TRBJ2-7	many	CASSGQTSGRYEQYF	TGTGCCAGCAGTGGGCAGACTAGCGGGAGATACGAGCAGTACTTC
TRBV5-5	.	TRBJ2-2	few	CASSLVTSYTGELFF	TGTGCCAGCAGCTTGGTCACTTCTTACACCGGGGAGCTGTTTTTT
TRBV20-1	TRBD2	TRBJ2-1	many	CSAPTSGRIVEQFF	TGCAGTGCCCCGACTAGCGGGAGAATAGTTGAGCAGTTCTTC
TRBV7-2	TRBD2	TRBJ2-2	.	CASSPRGGGSEVRELFF	TGTGCCAGCAGCCCGAGGGGTGGCGGGAGTGAAGTTCGGGAGCTGTTTTTT
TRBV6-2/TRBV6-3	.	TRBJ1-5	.	CASSTRALLGEPQHF	TGTGCCAGCAGTACCAGGGCCCTACTCGGGGAGCCCCAGCATTTT
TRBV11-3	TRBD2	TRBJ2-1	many	CASSWGLDNEQFF	TGTGCCAGCAGCTGGGGACTAGACAATGAGCAGTTCTTC
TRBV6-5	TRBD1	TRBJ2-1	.	CASSSLGQGARNEQFF	TGTGCCAGCAGTTCCTTGGGACAGGGGGCGAGGAATGAGCAGTTCTTC
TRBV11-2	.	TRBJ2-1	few	CASTRQLRSQAIYNEQFF	TGTGCCAGCACCCGCCAATTGAGGTCCCAAGCCATCTACAATGAGCAGTTCTTC
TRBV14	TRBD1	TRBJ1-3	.	CAPRPGTGGATGNTIYF	TGTGCCCCCCGCCCCGGGACAGGGGGCGCGACTGGAAACACCATATATTTT
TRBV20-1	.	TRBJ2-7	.	CSASWAGSSYEQYF	TGCAGTGCTAGTTGGGCAGGGAGCTCCTACGAGCAGTACTTC